Listed below are T cell receptor beta chains from one sample, sequenced in a study of blood T cell repertoires in COVID-19. The repertoire was sequenced with immunoSEQ multiplex PCR; TCRdb's copy has only in-frame clones and lacks some. Here the sample spans 150,000 or so clones, roughly 90% being singletons. The specimen sequenced was PBMCs or T cells enriched from blood (not recorded which). The receptor source for this set is a woman aged 30 to 39 with acute COVID-19. CDR3s include the opening cysteine and the closing phenylalanine or tryptophan. The D gene is left open where the match is weak. A row's size may be missing; if present it is once, few, many or a size class.

D gene: TRBD1; J gene: TRBJ1-1; clone size: once; V gene: TRBV29-1; CDR3 length: 13; CDR3 DNA: TGCAGCACCGGACAGGGGGCGGGCACTGAAGCTTTCTTT; CDR3 protein: CSTGQGAGTEAFF
D gene: NA; J gene: TRBJ1-1; clone size: NA; V gene: TRBV7-2; CDR3 length: 14; CDR3 DNA: TGTGCCAGCAGCCTGCAGGGTACCTACACTGAAGCTTTCTTT; CDR3 protein: CASSLQGTYTEAFF
D gene: TRBD1; J gene: TRBJ1-6; clone size: NA; V gene: TRBV6-6; CDR3 length: 14; CDR3 DNA: TGTGCCAGCAGGCTCACAGGGGAGGATTCACCCCTCCACTTT; CDR3 protein: CASRLTGEDSPLHF
D gene: NA; J gene: TRBJ2-2; clone size: NA; V gene: TRBV14; CDR3 length: 15; CDR3 DNA: TGTGCCAGCAGCTCACGAACTAGTTACACCGGGGAGCTGTTTTTT; CDR3 protein: CASSSRTSYTGELFF
D gene: TRBD2; J gene: TRBJ2-2; clone size: NA; V gene: TRBV28; CDR3 length: 18; CDR3 DNA: TGTGCCAGCAGCCCCCCACTAGGTAGCGGGAGAGGGACCGGGGAGCTGTTTTTT; CDR3 protein: CASSPPLGSGRGTGELFF
D gene: NA; J gene: TRBJ2-1; clone size: NA; V gene: TRBV6-2/TRBV6-3; CDR3 length: 16; CDR3 DNA: TGTGCCAGCAGTTACATAGACGGGTCGGGTTACAATGAGCAGTTCTTC; CDR3 protein: CASSYIDGSGYNEQFF
D gene: TRBD1; J gene: TRBJ2-5; clone size: NA; V gene: TRBV18; CDR3 length: 16; CDR3 DNA: TGTGCCAGCTCACCACAAAAAAGGGGGCGGGAAGAGACCCAGTACTTC; CDR3 protein: CASSPQKRGREETQYF
D gene: NA; J gene: TRBJ1-5; clone size: NA; V gene: TRBV5-3; CDR3 length: 15; CDR3 DNA: TGTGGCCAGAAAGGTCGGGGAAGGTGCAATCAGCCCCAGCATTTT; CDR3 protein: CGQKGRGRCNQPQHF
D gene: NA; J gene: TRBJ1-5; clone size: NA; V gene: TRBV28; CDR3 length: 15; CDR3 DNA: TGTGCCAGCACGATGGGGGGATATAGCAATCAGCCCCAGCATTTT; CDR3 protein: CASTMGGYSNQPQHF
D gene: NA; J gene: TRBJ1-2; clone size: NA; V gene: TRBV28; CDR3 length: 14; CDR3 DNA: TGTGCCAGCAGTGAGGGAAATTCGAACTATGGCTACACCTTC; CDR3 protein: CASSEGNSNYGYTF
D gene: TRBD1; J gene: TRBJ2-5; clone size: once; V gene: TRBV9; CDR3 length: 17; CDR3 DNA: TGTGCCAGCAGCGCCCCGGGACAGGGGACTCCATGGGAGACCCAGTACTTC; CDR3 protein: CASSAPGQGTPWETQYF
D gene: TRBD2; J gene: TRBJ2-5; clone size: once; V gene: TRBV7-9; CDR3 length: 15; CDR3 DNA: TGTGCCAGCAGCGTTGTAGCGGGACATGGAGAGACCCAGTACTTC; CDR3 protein: CASSVVAGHGETQYF
D gene: TRBD1; J gene: TRBJ1-3; clone size: NA; V gene: TRBV5-4; CDR3 length: 14; CDR3 DNA: TGTGCCGGGACAGGGGCAGGCTCTGGAAACACCATATATTTT; CDR3 protein: CAGTGAGSGNTIYF
D gene: NA; J gene: TRBJ2-2; clone size: NA; V gene: TRBV28; CDR3 length: 16; CDR3 DNA: TGTGCCAGCAGTTTACCAGCGGCCCTCGTGGGCGGGGAGCTGTTTTTT; CDR3 protein: CASSLPAALVGGELFF
D gene: NA; J gene: TRBJ1-2; clone size: NA; V gene: TRBV7-8; CDR3 length: 13; CDR3 DNA: TGTGCCAGCAGCGGACAACAGGGTTATGGCTACACCTTC; CDR3 protein: CASSGQQGYGYTF
D gene: TRBD1; J gene: TRBJ2-7; clone size: NA; V gene: TRBV11-2; CDR3 length: 14; CDR3 DNA: TGTGCCAGCAGCTTGACAGGGGGATCCTACGAGCAGTACTTC; CDR3 protein: CASSLTGGSYEQYF
D gene: NA; J gene: TRBJ1-3; clone size: NA; V gene: TRBV7-2; CDR3 length: 14; CDR3 DNA: TGTGCCAGCAGCTGGGGCAGCTCTGGAAACACCATATATTTT; CDR3 protein: CASSWGSSGNTIYF
D gene: NA; J gene: TRBJ1-1; clone size: NA; V gene: TRBV27; CDR3 length: 11; CDR3 DNA: TGTGCCAGTTGGCTGAACACTGAAGCTTTCTTT; CDR3 protein: CASWLNTEAFF
D gene: TRBD1; J gene: TRBJ1-5; clone size: NA; V gene: TRBV19; CDR3 length: 18; CDR3 DNA: TGTGCCAGTAGTACCGTCCAATCAGGGGGCGTGGGGTGGCAGCCCCAGCATTTT; CDR3 protein: CASSTVQSGGVGWQPQHF
D gene: TRBD1; J gene: TRBJ1-3; clone size: NA; V gene: TRBV7-2; CDR3 length: 16; CDR3 DNA: TGTGCCAGCAGCTTGAGACAGGGGCAGACTGGAAACACCATATATTTT; CDR3 protein: CASSLRQGQTGNTIYF
D gene: TRBD2; J gene: TRBJ2-7; clone size: NA; V gene: TRBV11-2; CDR3 length: 12; CDR3 DNA: TGTGCCAGCAGATCGCCGGGACTAGAGCAGTACTTC; CDR3 protein: CASRSPGLEQYF
D gene: NA; J gene: TRBJ1-1; clone size: once; V gene: TRBV29-1; CDR3 length: 13; CDR3 DNA: TGCAGCGTCGGCGGGGACTACCCATCTGAAGCTTTCTTT; CDR3 protein: CSVGGDYPSEAFF